This is a list of T cell receptor beta chains from one sample in a study of monozygotic twins with inflammatory bowel disease. TCRdb reprocessed the 5' RACE reads, keeping one entry per CDR3 protein, no DNA. This sample lists 440,000 or so distinct CDR3 sequences; its ten largest clones have around 2.5%. Source material: blood. All receptors come from a human donor with ulcerative colitis or Crohn's disease, or a healthy co-twin of an affected twin (not recorded which). Each CDR3 is given with its conserved first and last residue.

TRBJ1-1 | TRBV7-2 | 16 | CASSLVPAAQGTEAFF
TRBJ2-4 | TRBV20-1 | 12 | CSARTGSDIQYF
TRBJ2-2 | TRBV18 | 17 | CASSEASGGTNTGELFF
TRBJ2-5 | TRBV5-6 | 13 | CASSLRNGETQYF
TRBJ1-5 | TRBV7-9 | 16 | CASSSGERGSNQPQHF
TRBJ2-1 | TRBV27 | 16 | CASSLGGTNGVNEQFF
TRBJ1-6 | TRBV21-1 | 17 | CASSNPGTGGGNSPLHF
TRBJ2-7 | TRBV11-1 | 19 | CASSSFGTSGRAGSYEQYF
TRBJ1-4 | TRBV5-1 | 16 | CASSLGGLTTNEKLFF
TRBJ2-2 | TRBV11-1 | 15 | CASSSGTGETGELFF
TRBJ2-1 | TRBV7-2 | 13 | CASSLGPNGEQLF
TRBJ2-2 | TRBV6-5 | 11 | CASSTGVGLFF
TRBJ1-5 | TRBV20-1 | 13 | CSAPDRANQPQHF
TRBJ2-2 | TRBV7-2 | 17 | CASSPKGAGLNTGELFF
TRBJ2-7 | TRBV3-1 | 14 | CASSQGRTGSEQYF
TRBJ1-6 | TRBV3-1 | 15 | CASSRRTGGHSPLHF